This T cell receptor beta chain was identified in a study of shared clonotypes between healthy human individuals. Assay used: immunoSEQ multiplex PCR; TCRdb lists only in-frame clones, some missing. This sample has roughly 2.5 million clones; around 90% occur once, and the top ten carry more than 0.12%. Nashville, Tennessee was home to all donors, who were Caucasian adults. The V gene end was trimmed by 2 bases and the J gene end by 4 bases; junction bases not matched to a gene: 4. Germline V CDR1 and CDR2: KGHSH, LQKENI. The CDR3 contains 14 residues. The J gene is TRBJ1-1, the V gene TRBV18; 7 bases line up with TRBD1. Specimen: naive CD4+ T cells sorted from blood. Subset reported: CD45RA+ positively selected. The TCR originated in a man aged 18 to 30 in good health. The CDR3 sequence: CASSPLPGGTEAFF. In nucleotides, the CDR3 is TGTGCCAGCTCACCATTACCAGGGGGCACTGAAGCTTTCTTT.